What follows are 17 T cell receptor beta chains derived from one specimen sequenced in a study of cytomegalovirus exposure and HLA in healthy donors. Amplification used 60 Vbeta primers and 13 Jbeta primers. The data were produced by immunoSEQ multiplex PCR, yet TCRdb's version contains in-frame clones alone and is incomplete. The table has about 59,000 clones, more than 70% seen once; the top ten hold 6.8%. The sequencing input was PBMCs. The receptors were gathered from a man aged 25 to 40 in good health and CMV-seropositive.

The V and J genes are TRBV28 and TRBJ1-5; no definite D call. Germline lookup yields CDR1 MDHEN and CDR2 SYDVKM. This CDR3 contains 12 residues. V was clipped by 0 bases and J by 15 bases, with 12 bases between them. Written as DNA, the CDR3 is TGTGCCAGCAGTTTATGGGCAGGCCTCTCGCATTTT. It yields the protein CASSLWAGLSHF.

The rearrangement uses TRBV19 and TRBJ1-1; 8 positions agree with TRBD1. Trimming took 6 bases from V and 7 from J; bases not matched to a gene: 7. CDR3 length: 13 amino acids. Germline values: CDR1 LNHDA, CDR2 SQIVND (reference sequence). CDR3 bases: TGTGCCAGTAGGCCGGACAGGGCGAATGAAGCTTTCTTT. Translating it yields CASRPDRANEAFF.

The chain carries TRBV11-2 and TRBJ1-2; no reliable D call. V lost 2 bases and J 0 bases, leaving 10 bases between the germline ends. Germline CDR1 reads SGHAT; CDR2 reads FQNNGV. The length of the CDR3 is 15 residues. CDR3 sequence (DNA): TGTGCCAGCAGCTTATCTGTATCTACTAACTATGGCTACACCTTC. Translation gives CASSLSVSTNYGYTF. The whole variable domain, remainder taken from reference TRBV11-2 and TRBJ1-2, is EAGVAQSPRYKIIEKRQSVAFWCNPISGHATLYWYQQILGQGPKLLIQFQNNGVVDDSQLPKDRFSAERLKGVDSTLKIQPAKLEDSAVYLCASSLSVSTNYGYTFGSGTRLTVV.

This clone occurred once. This chain links TRBV7-9 with TRBJ1-3; D is unresolved. Germline V CDR1 and CDR2: SEHNR, FQNEAQ (reference sequence). Trimming shortened V by 2 bases and J by 2 bases, and 7 bases separated the two germline ends. The CDR3 totals 14 residues. CDR3 amino acids: CASSLSLTGNTIYF. CDR3 DNA: TGTGCCAGCAGCTTATCGTTAACTGGAAACACCATATATTTT.

This sequence joins TRBV9 and TRBJ2-3, with 11 bases identical to TRBD2. The V gene's germline CDR1 is SGDLS and CDR2 YYNGEE. With 0 bases clipped from V and 4 bases from J, the junction kept 10 bases outside the gene matches. This CDR3 contains 18 residues. Written as DNA, the CDR3 is TGTGCCAGCAGCGTAGCTACGCCGACTAGCGGGGTATCAGATACGCAGTATTTT. Protein: CASSVATPTSGVSDTQYF.

In the case of this clone: Other DNA sequences in this sample translate to the same CDR3. V usage is TRBV5-4 and J usage is TRBJ1-6; D may be TRBD1 (5 bases). Trimming left V 0 bases short and J 7 bases short, with 8 bases between. The CDR3 is 14 amino acids. Germline V gives CDR1 SGHNT, CDR2 YYREEE (reference sequence). In DNA form, the CDR3 reads TGTGCCAGCAGCTTGGAGTGGACAAATTCACCCCTCCACTTT. Its protein is CASSLEWTNSPLHF.

This clone has just a few counts. This sequence joins TRBV5-4 and TRBJ1-1; 7 bases match TRBD1. V gave up 4 bases and J gave up 1 base; unmatched junction bases: 4. CDR1 and CDR2 (germline): SGHNT, YYREEE (reference sequence). This CDR3 spans 14 amino acids. Written as DNA, the CDR3 is TGTGCCAGCAGCGCCCGGGACAGGAACACTGAAGCTTTCTTT. Translation: CASSARDRNTEAFF.

This chain uses TRBV11-3 with TRBJ2-2, with 7 bases lining up with TRBD1. The germline V gene encodes CDR1 SGHNT and CDR2 YENEEA. This CDR3 is built from 14 residues. Trimming removed 3 bases from V and 6 bases from J; junction bases left unmatched: 4. Written as DNA, the CDR3 is TGTGCCAGCAGCTTTCGACAGGGCGCCGGGGAGCTGTTTTTT. Protein sequence: CASSFRQGAGELFF.

The chain couples TRBV5-1 to TRBJ2-2; TRBD1 might be the D (5 bases). Trimming left V 0 bases short and J 2 bases short, with 8 bases between. CDR1 is SGHRS and CDR2 is YFSETQ in the germline V gene. This CDR3 is 15 amino acids long. The CDR3, as DNA: TGCGCCAGCAGCTTGGGGGGCTATAACACCGGGGAGCTGTTTTTT. Translating it yields CASSLGGYNTGELFF.

The genes are TRBV4-2 and TRBJ1-2; D gene ambiguous. The CDR3 totals 15 residues. Germline-derived CDR1 and CDR2 are LGHNA and YNFKEQ. The V and J ends lost 0 bases and 1 base respectively, with 9 bases between them. CDR3 nucleotides: TGTGCCAGCAGCCAAGAGACCGGGATTAACTATGGCTACACCTTC. This gives the protein CASSQETGINYGYTF.

As DNA, the CDR3 is TGCGCCAGCAGCCAAGATATAAGGGGAAATAACTATGGCTACACCTTC. This gives the protein CASSQDIRGNNYGYTF. The genes are TRBV4-3 and TRBJ1-2; D perhaps matches TRBD1 (5 bases). The CDR3 loop spans 16 amino acids. CDR1 is LGHNA and CDR2 is YSLEER in the germline V gene. Trimming cost V 0 bases and J 1 base, with 12 bases left between them.

The chain couples TRBV19 to TRBJ1-5; D remains ambiguous. Per the germline V gene, CDR1 is LNHDA and CDR2 is SQIVND (reference sequence). The V and J ends lost 0 bases and 9 bases respectively, with 9 bases between them. The CDR3 totals 13 residues. The CDR3 DNA follows: TGTGCCAGTAGTATAGACATACTTGGGCCCCAGCATTTT. It specifies CASSIDILGPQHF.

The chain recombines TRBV18 with TRBJ1-4; no definite D call. Germline V gene sequence: CDR1 KGHSH, CDR2 LQKENI. This CDR3 spans 14 amino acids. Deletions cut 1 base from V and 5 bases from J, with 8 bases between. The CDR3 loop reads CASSPRAVNEKLFF. In nucleotides, the CDR3 is TGTGCCAGCTCACCACGAGCTGTGAATGAAAAACTGTTTTTT.

This chain joins TRBV15 and TRBJ2-7; D is possibly TRBD1 (6 bases). Per germline, CDR1 LNHNV and CDR2 YYDKDF (reference sequence). Trimming took 1 base from V and 5 from J, leaving 9 bases between them. The CDR3 is 13 amino acids. For the CDR3, the DNA is TGTGCCACCAGCAGAGGGGCAGGGGACGAGCAGTACTTC. Its translation: CATSRGAGDEQYF. Based on the CDR3 plus reference TRBV15 and TRBJ2-7, the full variable domain is DAMVIQNPRYQVTQFGKPVTLSCSQTLNHNVMYWYQQKSSQAPKLLFHYYDKDFNNEADTPDNFQSRRPNTSFCFLDIRSPGLGDTAMYLCATSRGAGDEQYFGPGTRLTVT.

This clone was counted only a few times. This chain uses TRBV18 with TRBJ1-6, with D uncertain. Germline V gene sequence: CDR1 KGHSH, CDR2 LQKENI. Trimming took off 8 bases at V and 7 bases at J, with 9 bases between the two ends. The CDR3 has 12 amino acids. In DNA, the CDR3 is TGTGCCAGCCGTTCCCTAAATTCACCCCTCCACTTT. Its translation: CASRSLNSPLHF.

CDR3 loop: CASGLGRQEAFF. CDR3 DNA: TGTGCTAGTGGTTTGGGACGACAGGAAGCTTTCTTT. This sequence joins TRBV12-5 and TRBJ1-1, with D possibly being TRBD1 (5 bases). The CDR3 has 12 residues. Trimming left V 1 base short and J 8 bases short, with 8 bases between. From germline, CDR1 is LGHNT and CDR2 FRNRAP.

The J gene is TRBJ2-2, the V gene TRBV19, with a tentative D call TRBD1 (6 bases). The CDR3 totals 14 residues. Germline V gene lookup returns CDR1 LNHDA and CDR2 SQIVND (reference sequence). The V end lost 10 bases, the J end lost 4 bases, and 16 bases lay between the germline ends. The CDR3 DNA sequence: TGTGCCACCGACTTGACAGGTACCACCGGGGAGCTGTTTTTT. As protein: CATDLTGTTGELFF.